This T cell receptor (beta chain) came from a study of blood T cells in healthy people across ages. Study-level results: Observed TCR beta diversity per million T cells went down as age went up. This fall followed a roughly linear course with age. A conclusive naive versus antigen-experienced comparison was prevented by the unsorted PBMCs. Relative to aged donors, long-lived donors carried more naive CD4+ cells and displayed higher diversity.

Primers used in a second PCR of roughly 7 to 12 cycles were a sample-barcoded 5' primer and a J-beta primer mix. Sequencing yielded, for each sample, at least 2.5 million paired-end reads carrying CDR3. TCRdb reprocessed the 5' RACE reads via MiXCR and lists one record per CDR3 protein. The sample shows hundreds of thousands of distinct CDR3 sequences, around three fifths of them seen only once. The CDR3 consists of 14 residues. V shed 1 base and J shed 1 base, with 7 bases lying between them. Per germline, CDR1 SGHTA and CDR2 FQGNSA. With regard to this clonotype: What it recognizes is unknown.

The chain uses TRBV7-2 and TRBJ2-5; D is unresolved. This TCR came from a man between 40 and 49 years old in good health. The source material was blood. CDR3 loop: CASSLDGFQETQYF. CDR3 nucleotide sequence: TGTGCCAGCAGCTTAGATGGCTTCCAAGAGACCCAGTACTTC.